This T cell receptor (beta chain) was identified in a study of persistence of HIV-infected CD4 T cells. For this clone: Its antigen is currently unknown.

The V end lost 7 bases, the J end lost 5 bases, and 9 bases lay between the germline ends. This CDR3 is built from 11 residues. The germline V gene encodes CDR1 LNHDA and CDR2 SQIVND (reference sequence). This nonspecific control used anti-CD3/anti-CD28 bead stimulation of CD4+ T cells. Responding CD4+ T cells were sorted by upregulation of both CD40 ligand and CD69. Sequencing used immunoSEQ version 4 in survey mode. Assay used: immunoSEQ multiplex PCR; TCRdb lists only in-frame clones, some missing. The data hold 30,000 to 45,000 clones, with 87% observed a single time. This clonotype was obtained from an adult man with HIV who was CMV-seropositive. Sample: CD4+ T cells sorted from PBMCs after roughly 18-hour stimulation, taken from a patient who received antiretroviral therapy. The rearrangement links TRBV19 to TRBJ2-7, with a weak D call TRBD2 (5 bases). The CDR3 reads CASNGGHEQYF. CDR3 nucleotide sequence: TGTGCCAGTAATGGAGGCCACGAGCAGTACTTC.